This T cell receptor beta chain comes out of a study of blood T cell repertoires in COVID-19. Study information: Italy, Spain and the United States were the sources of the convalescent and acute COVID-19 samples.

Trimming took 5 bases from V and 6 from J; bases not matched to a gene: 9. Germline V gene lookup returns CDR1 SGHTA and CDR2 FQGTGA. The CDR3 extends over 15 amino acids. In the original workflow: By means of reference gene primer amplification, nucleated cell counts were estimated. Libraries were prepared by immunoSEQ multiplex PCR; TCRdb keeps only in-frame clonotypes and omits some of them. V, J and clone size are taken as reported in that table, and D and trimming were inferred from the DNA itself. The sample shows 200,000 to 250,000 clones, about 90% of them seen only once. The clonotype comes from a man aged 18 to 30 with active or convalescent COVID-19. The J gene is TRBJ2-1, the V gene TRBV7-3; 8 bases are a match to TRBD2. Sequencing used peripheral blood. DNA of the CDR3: TGTGCCAGCAGCCCACCGGGACTAGGGGGCAATGAGCAGTTCTTC. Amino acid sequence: CASSPPGLGGNEQFF.